This TCR beta chain was obtained from a study of beta chain features in type 1 diabetes. Study context: Healthy donors and patients showed comparable age, gender and cell yields.

Trimming cost V 0 bases and J 4 bases, with 7 bases left between them. The CDR3 spans 14 residues. In germline, CDR1 is MNHEY, CDR2 SVGAGI. Sorting based on CD45RO/CCR7/CD25/CD127/CD95/CD27 separated CD4+ naive, central memory, regulatory and stem cell-like memory cells. With regard to this clone: This sample includes further DNA sequences coding for the same CDR3.

Every bit of the isolated RNA underwent reverse transcription, so sequencing read expressed TCRB transcripts. Profiled with immunoSEQ multiplex PCR; TCRdb holds only in-frame clones, not every one. The sample shows approximately 380,000 clones, more than 13% of them seen only once. The sequencing input was naive CD4+ T cells from blood. This sequence originates from a woman aged 18-30 years in good health. The rearrangement uses TRBV6-5 and TRBJ1-5, with D hard to call. In DNA, the CDR3 is TGTGCCAGCAGTTACTCGAGAGGGAATCAGCCCCAGCATTTT. Its translation: CASSYSRGNQPQHF.